The source of this TCR beta chain is a study of CXCR3-negative and CXCR3-positive naive CD8 T cells. Study results and limitations: Researchers reported similar TRBV-TRBJ usage in naive CXCR3-negative and CXCR3-positive cells, though memory differed. CXCR3-positive naive cells had TRB CDR3s that were more hydrophobic than CXCR3-negative naive cells had.

Naive CD8+ T cells were CD45RO-CCR7+CD27+CD95-. The CDR3 runs to 18 residues. Germline V gene sequence: CDR1 MNHEY, CDR2 SVGAGI. As concerns this clonotype: Its cognate antigen is unknown.

5' RACE with UMI labels generated the TRB cDNA libraries. TCRdb re-called the 5' RACE reads, yielding one record per CDR3 amino acid sequence without DNA. The sample has roughly 110,000 distinct CDR3 sequences. J is TRBJ1-5 and V is TRBV6-5. The source is a human donor in good health. Some clones in this sample may be carry-over from other donors' samples. The sequenced material came from naive CXCR3+ CD8+ T cells from blood. Subset of the sample: CD45RO-CCR7+CD27+CD95- naive CD8+ T cells expressing CXCR3 (TNR3+). CDR3 region: CASSPLGLRELNNQPQHF.